The T cell receptor beta chain described here comes from a study of blood T cell repertoires in COVID-19. Looking at the study overall: PBMCs, B-cell-depleted T cells, or T cells provided the cDNA or gDNA that made up the material.

Repertoires were generated with immunoSEQ multiplex PCR, while TCRdb's copy carries only in-frame clones and drops some. The sample holds a few hundred thousand clones, roughly nine tenths seen once. Germline values: CDR1 KGHSH, CDR2 LQKENI. This CDR3 has 14 residues. After removal of 1 base from V and 1 base from J, the junction contained 1 base not matched to a gene. Specimen: peripheral blood. V and J are TRBV18 and TRBJ2-7, with 7 bases lining up with TRBD1. This clonotype was sampled from a woman in her 30s with COVID-19, enrolled during active disease. In DNA form, the CDR3 reads TGTGCCAGCTCACCACGGGACAGTTCCTACGAGCAGTACTTC. Translating gives CASSPRDSSYEQYF. Full variable domain (remainder filled in from reference TRBV18 and TRBJ2-7): NAGVMQNPRHLVRRRGQEARLRCSPMKGHSHVYWYRQLPEEGLKFMVYLQKENIIDESGMPKERFSAEFPKEGPSILRIQQVVRGDSAAYFCASSPRDSSYEQYFGPGTRLTVT.